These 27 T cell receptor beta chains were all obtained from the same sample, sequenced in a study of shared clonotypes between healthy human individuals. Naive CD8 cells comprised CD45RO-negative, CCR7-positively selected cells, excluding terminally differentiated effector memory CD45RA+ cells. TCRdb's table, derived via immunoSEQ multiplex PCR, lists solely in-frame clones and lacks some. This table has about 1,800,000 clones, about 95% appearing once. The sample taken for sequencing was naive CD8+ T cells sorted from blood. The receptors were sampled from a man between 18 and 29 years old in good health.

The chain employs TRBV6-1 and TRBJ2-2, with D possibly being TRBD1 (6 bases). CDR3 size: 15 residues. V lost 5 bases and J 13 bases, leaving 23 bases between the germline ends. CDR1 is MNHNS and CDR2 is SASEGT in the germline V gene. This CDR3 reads CASSSFGDGTLVLFF. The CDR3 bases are TGTGCCAGCAGTTCCTTCGGGGACGGGACACTCGTGCTGTTTTTT.

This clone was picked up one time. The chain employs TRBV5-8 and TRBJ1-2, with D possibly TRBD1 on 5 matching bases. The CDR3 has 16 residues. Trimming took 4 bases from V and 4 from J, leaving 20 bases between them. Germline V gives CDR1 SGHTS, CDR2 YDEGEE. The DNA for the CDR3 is TGTGCCAGCAGCCCGCCCGGGGCGAGCCTAGGCTATGGCTACACCTTC. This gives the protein CASSPPGASLGYGYTF.

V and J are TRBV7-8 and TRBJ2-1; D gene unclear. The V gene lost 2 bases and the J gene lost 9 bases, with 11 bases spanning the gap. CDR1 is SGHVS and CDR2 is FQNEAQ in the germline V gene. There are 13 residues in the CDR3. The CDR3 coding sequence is TGTGCCAGCAGCTTAAGCCAGACCGTTGAGCAGTTCTTC. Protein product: CASSLSQTVEQFF.

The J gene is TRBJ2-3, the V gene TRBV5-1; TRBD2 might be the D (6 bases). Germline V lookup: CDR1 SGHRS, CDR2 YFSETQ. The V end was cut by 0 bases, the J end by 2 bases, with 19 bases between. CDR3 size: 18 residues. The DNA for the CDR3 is TGCGCCAGCAGCTTGGTGGTACGGGAGAGGGGCCACACAGATACGCAGTATTTT. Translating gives CASSLVVRERGHTDTQYF.

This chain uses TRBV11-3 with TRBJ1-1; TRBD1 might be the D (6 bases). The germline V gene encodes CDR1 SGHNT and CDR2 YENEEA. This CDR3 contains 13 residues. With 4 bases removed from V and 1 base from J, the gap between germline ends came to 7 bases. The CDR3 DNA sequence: TGTGCCAGCAGCTGGGACAAGAACACTGAAGCTTTCTTT. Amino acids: CASSWDKNTEAFF.

CDR3 coding DNA: TGTGCCAGCAGCCTCCCCCGGGGGAGGGAGACCCAGTACTTC. Protein product: CASSLPRGRETQYF. V and J are TRBV7-9 and TRBJ2-5; a weak D match, TRBD2 (6 bases). Germline CDR1 is SEHNR and CDR2 is FQNEAQ (reference sequence). The CDR3 sequence is 14 residues long. The V gene lost 5 bases and the J gene lost 5 bases, with 15 bases spanning the gap.

The CDR3 DNA is TGTGCCAGCAGGGACAGTGGGGATTATACTGAAGCTTTCTTT. This sequence encodes CASRDSGDYTEAFF. The J gene is TRBJ1-1, the V gene TRBV5-8; possibly TRBD1 for D (6 bases). V lost 5 bases and J lost 5, with 16 bases in between. The CDR3 extends over 14 amino acids. The germline CDR1 and CDR2 sequences are SGHTS and YDEGEE.

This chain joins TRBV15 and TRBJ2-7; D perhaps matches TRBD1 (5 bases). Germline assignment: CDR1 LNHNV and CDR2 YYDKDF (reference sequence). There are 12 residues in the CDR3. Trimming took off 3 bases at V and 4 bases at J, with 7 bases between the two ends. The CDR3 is CATSSNRYEQYF. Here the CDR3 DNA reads TGTGCCACCAGCAGTAACAGGTACGAGCAGTACTTC.

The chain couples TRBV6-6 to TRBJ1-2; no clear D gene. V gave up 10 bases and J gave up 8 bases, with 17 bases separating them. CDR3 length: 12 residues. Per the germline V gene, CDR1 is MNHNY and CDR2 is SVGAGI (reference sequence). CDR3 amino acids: CATDDKVGGYTF. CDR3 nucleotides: TGTGCCACCGACGACAAGGTCGGGGGCTACACCTTC.

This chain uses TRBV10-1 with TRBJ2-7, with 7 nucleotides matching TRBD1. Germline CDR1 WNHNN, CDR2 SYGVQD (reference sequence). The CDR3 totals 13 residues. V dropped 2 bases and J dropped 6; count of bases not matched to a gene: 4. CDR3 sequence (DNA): TGCGCCAGCAGTGAGAAGGGGGCTAGCGAGCAGTACTTC. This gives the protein CASSEKGASEQYF.

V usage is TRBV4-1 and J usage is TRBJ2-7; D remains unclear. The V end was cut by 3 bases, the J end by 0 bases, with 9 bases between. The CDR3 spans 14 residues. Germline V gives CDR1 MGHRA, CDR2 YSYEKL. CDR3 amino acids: CASSHQDGSYEQYF. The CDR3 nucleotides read TGCGCCAGCAGCCATCAAGACGGCTCCTACGAGCAGTACTTC.

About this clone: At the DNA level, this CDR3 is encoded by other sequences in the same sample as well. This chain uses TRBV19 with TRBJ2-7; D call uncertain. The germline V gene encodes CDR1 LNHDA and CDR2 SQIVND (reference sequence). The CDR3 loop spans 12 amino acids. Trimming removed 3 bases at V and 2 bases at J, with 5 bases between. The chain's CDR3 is CASSISPYEQYF. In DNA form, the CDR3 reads TGTGCCAGTAGTATCTCCCCCTACGAGCAGTACTTC.

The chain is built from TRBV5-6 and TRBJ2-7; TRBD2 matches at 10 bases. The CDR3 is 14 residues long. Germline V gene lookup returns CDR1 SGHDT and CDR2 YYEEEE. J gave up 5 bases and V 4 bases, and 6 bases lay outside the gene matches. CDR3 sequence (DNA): TGTGCCAGCAGCGCGGGACTAGCGAAGGACGAGCAGTACTTC. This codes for CASSAGLAKDEQYF.

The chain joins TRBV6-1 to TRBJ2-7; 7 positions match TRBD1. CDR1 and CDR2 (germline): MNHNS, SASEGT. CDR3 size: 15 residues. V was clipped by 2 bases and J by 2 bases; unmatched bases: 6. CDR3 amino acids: CASSEWARGTYEQYF. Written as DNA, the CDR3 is TGTGCCAGCAGTGAATGGGCCAGGGGGACCTACGAGCAGTACTTC.

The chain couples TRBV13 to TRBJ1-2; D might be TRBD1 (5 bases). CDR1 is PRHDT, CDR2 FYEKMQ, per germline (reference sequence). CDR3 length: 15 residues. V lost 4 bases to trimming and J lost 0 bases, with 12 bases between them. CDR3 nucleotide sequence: TGTGCCAGCAGCTATAGGGGACTTGCTAACTATGGCTACACCTTC. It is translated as CASSYRGLANYGYTF.

CDR3 region: CASSFGRGSNQPQHF. DNA for the CDR3: TGTGCCAGCAGCTTTGGCAGGGGGAGCAATCAGCCCCAGCATTTT. The chain combines TRBV5-4 with TRBJ1-5, with 7 positions matching TRBD1. Germline V gives CDR1 SGHNT, CDR2 YYREEE (reference sequence). The CDR3 spans 15 residues. V lost 2 bases to trimming and J lost 1 base; unmatched junction nucleotides: 3.

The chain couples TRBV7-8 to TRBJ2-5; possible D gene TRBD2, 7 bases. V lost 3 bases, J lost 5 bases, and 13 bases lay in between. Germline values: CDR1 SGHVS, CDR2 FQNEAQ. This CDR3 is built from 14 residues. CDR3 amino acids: CASSFPGGEETQYF. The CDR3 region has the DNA TGTGCCAGCAGCTTTCCGGGGGGCGAGGAGACCCAGTACTTC.

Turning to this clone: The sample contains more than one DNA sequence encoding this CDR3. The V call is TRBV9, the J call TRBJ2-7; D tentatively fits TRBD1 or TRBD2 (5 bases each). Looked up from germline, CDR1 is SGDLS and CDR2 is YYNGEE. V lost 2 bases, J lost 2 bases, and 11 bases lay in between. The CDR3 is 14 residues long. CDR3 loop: CASSVGTGTYEQYF. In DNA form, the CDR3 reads TGTGCCAGCAGCGTCGGGACGGGGACCTACGAGCAGTACTTC.

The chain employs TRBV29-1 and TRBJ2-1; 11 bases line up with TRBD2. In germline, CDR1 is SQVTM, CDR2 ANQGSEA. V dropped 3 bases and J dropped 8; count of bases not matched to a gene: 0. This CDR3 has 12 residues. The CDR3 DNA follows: TGCAGCGTTGAGGGACTAGCGGATGAGCAGTTCTTC. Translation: CSVEGLADEQFF.

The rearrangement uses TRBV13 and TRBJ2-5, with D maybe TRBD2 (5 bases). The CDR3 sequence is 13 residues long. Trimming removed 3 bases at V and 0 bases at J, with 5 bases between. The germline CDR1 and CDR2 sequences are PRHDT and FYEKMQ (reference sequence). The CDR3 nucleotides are TGTGCCAGCAGCTTTAGCGACCAAGAGACCCAGTACTTC. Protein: CASSFSDQETQYF.

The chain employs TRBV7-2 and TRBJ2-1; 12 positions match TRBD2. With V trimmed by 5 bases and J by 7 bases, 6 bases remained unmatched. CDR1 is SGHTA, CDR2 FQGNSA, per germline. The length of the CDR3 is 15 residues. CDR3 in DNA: TGTGCCAGCAGCCCACTAGCGGGAGGACAGAATGAGCAGTTCTTC. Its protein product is CASSPLAGGQNEQFF.

The CDR3: CASSYSNGGLSGYTF. CDR3 bases: TGTGCCAGCAGTTACTCGAACGGGGGACTCTCCGGCTACACCTTC. The V call is TRBV6-5, the J call TRBJ1-2, with D maybe TRBD1 (5 bases). This CDR3 is 15 amino acids long. Germline V gives CDR1 MNHEY, CDR2 SVGAGI. The V end lost 0 bases, the J end lost 8 bases, and 16 bases lay between the germline ends.

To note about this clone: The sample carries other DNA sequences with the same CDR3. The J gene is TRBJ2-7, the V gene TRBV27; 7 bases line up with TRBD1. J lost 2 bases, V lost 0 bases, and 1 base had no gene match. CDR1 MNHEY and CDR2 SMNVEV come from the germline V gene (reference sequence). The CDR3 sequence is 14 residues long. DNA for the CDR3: TGTGCCAGCAGTTTATCAGGGACAGCCTACGAGCAGTACTTC. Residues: CASSLSGTAYEQYF.

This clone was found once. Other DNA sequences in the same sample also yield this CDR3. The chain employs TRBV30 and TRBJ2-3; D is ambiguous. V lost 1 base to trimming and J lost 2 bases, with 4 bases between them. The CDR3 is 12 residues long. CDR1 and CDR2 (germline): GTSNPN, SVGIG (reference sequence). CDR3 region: CAWSDSTDTQYF. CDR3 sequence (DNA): TGTGCCTGGAGTGACTCCACAGATACGCAGTATTTT.

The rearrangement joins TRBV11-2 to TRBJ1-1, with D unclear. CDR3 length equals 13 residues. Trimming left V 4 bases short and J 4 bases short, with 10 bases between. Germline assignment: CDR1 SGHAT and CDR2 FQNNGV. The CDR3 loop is CASSSPGSTEAFF. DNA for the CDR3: TGTGCCAGCAGCTCGCCGGGGAGCACTGAAGCTTTCTTT.

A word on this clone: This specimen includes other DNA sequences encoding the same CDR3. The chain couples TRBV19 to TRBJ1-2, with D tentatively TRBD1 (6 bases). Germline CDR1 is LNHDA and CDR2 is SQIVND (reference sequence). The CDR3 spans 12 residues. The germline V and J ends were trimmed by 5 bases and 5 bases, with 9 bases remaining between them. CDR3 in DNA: TGTGCCAGTAGTCCTACAGGGTATGGCTACACCTTC. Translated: CASSPTGYGYTF.

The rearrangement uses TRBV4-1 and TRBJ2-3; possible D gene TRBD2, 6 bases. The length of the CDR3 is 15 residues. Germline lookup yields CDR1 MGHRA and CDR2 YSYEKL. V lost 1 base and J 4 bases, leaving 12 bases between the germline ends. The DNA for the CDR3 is TGCGCCAGCAGCCAAGGGAGGGCCAGCGCAGATACGCAGTATTTT. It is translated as CASSQGRASADTQYF.